This T cell receptor (beta chain) was retrieved from a study of cytomegalovirus exposure and HLA in healthy donors. PCR primers comprised 60 Vbeta and 13 Jbeta primers. The protocol was immunoSEQ multiplex PCR, while the TCRdb copy is restricted to in-frame clones and leaves out a portion. The table has 300,000 or so clones, 84% seen once. CDR3 length: 11 amino acids. Trimming shortened V by 7 bases and J by 6 bases, and 8 bases separated the two germline ends. Germline V gene sequence: CDR1 MNHEY, CDR2 SVGAGI. Nominal health characterized the donors when sampled, though unrecorded immune exposures were likely.

The chain carries TRBV6-5 and TRBJ2-3; D is perhaps TRBD1 (5 bases). Sequencing input: PBMCs. This clonotype originated in a woman in her 40s in good health and CMV-seropositive. The CDR3 region is CASTAGDTQYF. The CDR3 coding sequence is TGTGCCAGCACAGCAGGGGATACGCAGTATTTT.